The next 31 T cell receptor beta chains were all read from a single sample in a study of T cells expressing NK-cell markers. TCRdb reworked the 5' RACE reads into one entry per CDR3 protein, no DNA. This table holds about 260,000 distinct CDR3 sequences. The sample consisted of blood T cells: a sorted CD56 or NKG2C T cell subset, CD4+ or CD8+ T cells, or bulk PBMC T cells (not recorded which). The receptor set was obtained from a young man in good health.

This chain links TRBV27 with TRBJ2-2; TCRdb names TRBD1, which stays unverified in the absence of DNA. Germline CDR1 reads MNHEY; CDR2 reads SMNVEV (reference sequence). This CDR3 spans 12 amino acids. CDR3 region: CASGQSTGELFF.

The chain combines TRBV29-1 with TRBJ1-1. This CDR3 region has 15 residues. In germline, CDR1 is SQVTM, CDR2 ANQGSEA. CDR3 region: CSAQPDGVLRTFTFF.

This chain uses TRBV6-2 or TRBV6-3 with TRBJ1-1; TCRdb outputs TRBD1, but without DNA this stays unchecked. The CDR3 is made up of 13 amino acids. CDR1 is MNHEY and CDR2 is SVGEGT in the germline V gene. This CDR3 reads CASSHRTGSEAFF.

V is TRBV5-1 and J is TRBJ2-1; TCRdb indicates TRBD1, and absent DNA this call remains unverified. The CDR3 extends over 14 amino acids. CDR1 is SGHRS and CDR2 is YFSETQ in the germline V gene. The CDR3 spells CASSFEPGTGEQFF.

The rearrangement joins TRBV7-8 to TRBJ1-5. The CDR3 is 15 residues long. CDR1 and CDR2 (germline): SGHVS, FQNEAQ. The chain's CDR3 is CASSLNRASNQPQHF.

The chain employs TRBV9 and TRBJ1-4. Germline V gene lookup returns CDR1 SGDLS and CDR2 YYNGEE. The length of the CDR3 is 12 residues. CDR3 residues: CASSVGSGELFF.

This rearrangement joins TRBV12-3 or TRBV12-4 to TRBJ1-5. This CDR3 has 15 amino acids. CDR3 protein: CASSFLATGNQPQHF.

The V and J genes are TRBV10-3 and TRBJ2-7; the TCRdb call, TRBD2, lacks DNA for checking. CDR3 length: 20 amino acids. Per the germline V gene, CDR1 is ENHRY and CDR2 is SYGVKD. The CDR3 loop reads CAISRSPGTSGRSESYEQYF.

V and J are TRBV7-2 and TRBJ2-7; TCRdb outputs TRBD2, but without DNA this stays unchecked. Germline V gene lookup returns CDR1 SGHTA and CDR2 FQGNSA. The CDR3 is 13 amino acids. The CDR3 spells CASSLARRAEQYF.

This sequence joins TRBV5-1 and TRBJ2-1; without DNA, the TCRdb call of TRBD1 cannot be checked. The CDR3 contains 15 residues. Germline V gene lookup returns CDR1 SGHRS and CDR2 YFSETQ. The CDR3 loop is CASSPIQGDHNEQFF.

CDR3 sequence reads: CASSYSTGYNEQFF. The rearrangement joins TRBV6-5 to TRBJ2-1. The CDR3 is made up of 14 amino acids. Germline V CDR1 and CDR2: MNHEY, SVGAGI.

The rearrangement links TRBV5-1 to TRBJ2-1; TCRdb picks TRBD2, but there is no DNA to check that call. This CDR3 is built from 15 residues. Germline V CDR1 and CDR2: SGHRS, YFSETQ. This CDR3 is CASSLAQGGLNEQFF.

The rearrangement links TRBV20-1 to TRBJ2-3; no DNA is available, so the TRBD2 call from TCRdb remains unchecked. The CDR3 is 15 amino acids. Germline V lookup: CDR1 DFQATT, CDR2 SNEGSKA (reference sequence). This chain's CDR3 is CSARGKRPNLDTQYF.

This chain connects TRBV20-1 to TRBJ2-2; the D call of TRBD2 rests on TCRdb alone, since no DNA is present to check it. Germline V gene data show CDR1 as DFQATT and CDR2 as SNEGSKA (reference sequence). The CDR3 covers 19 residues. CDR3 in amino acids: CSASRPGGLAGGNTGELFF.

This chain links TRBV28 with TRBJ2-1; TCRdb returns TRBD1, unconfirmable since there is no DNA. This CDR3 spans 21 amino acids. Germline V gives CDR1 MDHEN, CDR2 SYDVKM. The CDR3 here is CASSYPELAEDRGLWGGEQFF.

This chain links TRBV29-1 with TRBJ2-7. CDR1 and CDR2 (germline): SQVTM, ANQGSEA. The CDR3 runs 15 residues. The CDR3 here is CSVRTPTQGSYEQYF.

The CDR3 loop reads CASSLARGIDEQFF. The rearrangement links TRBV7-9 to TRBJ2-1; as DNA is missing, the TRBD1 call by TCRdb cannot be tested. Germline lookup yields CDR1 SEHNR and CDR2 FQNEAQ (reference sequence). This CDR3 contains 14 residues.

CDR3 sequence reads: CATTGIPYNEQFF. This chain joins TRBV10-3 and TRBJ2-1. Per the germline V gene, CDR1 is ENHRY and CDR2 is SYGVKD. The CDR3 has 13 amino acids.

This chain connects TRBV7-6 to TRBJ2-1. Germline CDR1 is SGHVS and CDR2 is FNYEAQ. The CDR3 has 18 residues. The CDR3 is CASSLVGRQNVGGNEQFF.

The chain links TRBV20-1 to TRBJ2-7. The CDR3 extends over 14 amino acids. From germline, CDR1 is DFQATT and CDR2 SNEGSKA (reference sequence). CDR3: CSARDRISSYEQYF.

The chain is built from TRBV28 and TRBJ2-7. The CDR3 is made up of 12 amino acids. Germline V lookup: CDR1 MDHEN, CDR2 SYDVKM. The CDR3 loop reads CASSFGRYEQYF. Using reference TRBV28 and TRBJ2-7 for the parts outside the CDR3, the full variable domain is DVKVTQSSRYLVKRTGEKVFLECVQDMDHENMFWYRQDPGLGLRLIYFSYDVKMKEKGDIPEGYSVSREKKERFSLILESASTNQTSMYLCASSFGRYEQYFGPGTRLTVT.

V is TRBV5-6 and J is TRBJ2-3; as DNA is missing, the TRBD1 call by TCRdb cannot be tested. The CDR3 length is 14 residues. The germline gives CDR1 SGHDT, CDR2 YYEEEE. CDR3 region: CASSHRTFSDTQYF.

The V call is TRBV29-1, the J call TRBJ2-5; the TCRdb call, TRBD2, lacks DNA for checking. The CDR3 has 14 residues. Germline CDR1 SQVTM, CDR2 ANQGSEA. CDR3 in amino acids: CSGGVVASRGTQYF.

The chain is built from TRBV6-1 and TRBJ2-3; TCRdb picks TRBD1, but there is no DNA to check that call. Germline V gene lookup returns CDR1 MNHNS and CDR2 SASEGT. The length of the CDR3 is 13 residues. CDR3 residues: CASSRKSTDTQYF.

V gene TRBV7-2 combines with J gene TRBJ2-1. CDR1 and CDR2 (germline): SGHTA, FQGNSA. CDR3 length equals 12 residues. The CDR3 protein is CASSAAVAQQFF.

V is TRBV27 and J is TRBJ2-3; no DNA is available, so the TRBD1 call from TCRdb remains unchecked. This CDR3 spans 17 amino acids. Germline CDR1 and CDR2: MNHEY and SMNVEV (reference sequence). CDR3: CASSPETGLNWVDTQYF.

The rearrangement links TRBV12-3 or TRBV12-4 to TRBJ1-2; TCRdb returns TRBD1, unconfirmable since there is no DNA. This CDR3 spans 12 amino acids. The chain's CDR3 is CASSGGNYGYTF.

The rearrangement links TRBV12-3 or TRBV12-4 to TRBJ2-3; the D call from TCRdb, TRBD2, cannot be confirmed without DNA. There are 17 residues in the CDR3. The chain's CDR3 is CASLNRGLSGSRSAQYF.

This chain links TRBV27 with TRBJ2-5; TCRdb gives TRBD2 as the D gene, but with no DNA this cannot be confirmed. The CDR3 runs to 16 residues. Germline V gene sequence: CDR1 MNHEY, CDR2 SMNVEV (reference sequence). CDR3 loop: CASSLLGLQSGETQYF.

This chain connects TRBV12-3 or TRBV12-4 to TRBJ2-3; the TRBD2 assignment by TCRdb is unverifiable without DNA. This CDR3 contains 17 residues. CDR3 in amino acids: CASSFSVGGPITDTQYF.

The chain links TRBV20-1 to TRBJ2-1; checking the TCRdb D call of TRBD1 is not possible without DNA. Germline V CDR1 and CDR2: DFQATT, SNEGSKA (reference sequence). The CDR3 has 14 residues. The CDR3: CSARAASQGNEQFF.